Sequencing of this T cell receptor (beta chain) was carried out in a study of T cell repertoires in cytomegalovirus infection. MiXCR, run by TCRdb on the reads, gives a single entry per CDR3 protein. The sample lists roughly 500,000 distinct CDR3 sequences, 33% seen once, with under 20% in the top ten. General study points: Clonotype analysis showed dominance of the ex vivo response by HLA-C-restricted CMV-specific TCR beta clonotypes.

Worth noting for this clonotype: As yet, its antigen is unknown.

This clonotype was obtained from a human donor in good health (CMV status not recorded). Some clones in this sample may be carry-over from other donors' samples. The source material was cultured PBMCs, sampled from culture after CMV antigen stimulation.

The CDR3 nucleotides read TGCAGCGTTGAGCTGGGCTACACCTTC. It encodes CSVELGYTF. The chain uses TRBV29-1 and TRBJ1-2; D not resolved. Germline V gene data show CDR1 as SQVTM and CDR2 as ANQGSEA. The CDR3 covers 9 residues. V lost 3 bases, J lost 8 bases, and 4 bases lay in between.